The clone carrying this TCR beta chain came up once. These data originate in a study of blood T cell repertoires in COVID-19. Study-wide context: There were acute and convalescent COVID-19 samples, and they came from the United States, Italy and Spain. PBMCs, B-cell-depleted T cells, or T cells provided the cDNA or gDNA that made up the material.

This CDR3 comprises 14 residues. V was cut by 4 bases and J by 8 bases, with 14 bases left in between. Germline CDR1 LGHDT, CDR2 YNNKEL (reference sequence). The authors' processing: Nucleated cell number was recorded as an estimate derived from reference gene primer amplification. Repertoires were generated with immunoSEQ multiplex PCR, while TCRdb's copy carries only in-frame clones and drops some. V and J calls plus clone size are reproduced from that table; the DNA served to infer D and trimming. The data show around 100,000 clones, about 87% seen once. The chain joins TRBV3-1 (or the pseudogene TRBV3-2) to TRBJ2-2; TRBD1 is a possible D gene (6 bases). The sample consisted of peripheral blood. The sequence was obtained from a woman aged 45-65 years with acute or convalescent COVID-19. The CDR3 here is CASSRQAPGGELFF. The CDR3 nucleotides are TGTGCCAGCAGCCGACAGGCCCCAGGGGGGGAGCTGTTTTTT.